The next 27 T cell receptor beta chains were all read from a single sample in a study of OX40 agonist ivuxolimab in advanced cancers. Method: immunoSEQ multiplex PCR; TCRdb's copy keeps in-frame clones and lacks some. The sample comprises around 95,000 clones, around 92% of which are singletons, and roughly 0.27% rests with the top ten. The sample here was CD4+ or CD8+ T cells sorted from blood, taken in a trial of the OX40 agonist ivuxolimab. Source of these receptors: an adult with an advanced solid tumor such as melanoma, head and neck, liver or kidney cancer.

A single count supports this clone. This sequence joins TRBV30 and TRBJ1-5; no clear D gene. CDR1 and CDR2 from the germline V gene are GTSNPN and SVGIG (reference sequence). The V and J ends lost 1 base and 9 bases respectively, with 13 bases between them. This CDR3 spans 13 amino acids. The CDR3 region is CAWSGLLQGPQHF. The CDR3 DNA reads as TGTGCCTGGAGTGGACTGCTACAAGGGCCCCAGCATTTT.

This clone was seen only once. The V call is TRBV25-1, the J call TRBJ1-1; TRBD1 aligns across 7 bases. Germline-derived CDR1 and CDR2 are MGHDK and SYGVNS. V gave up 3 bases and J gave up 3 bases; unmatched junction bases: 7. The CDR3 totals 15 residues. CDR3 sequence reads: CASSEPRQGDTEAFF. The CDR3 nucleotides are TGTGCCAGCAGTGAGCCGAGACAGGGTGACACTGAAGCTTTCTTT.

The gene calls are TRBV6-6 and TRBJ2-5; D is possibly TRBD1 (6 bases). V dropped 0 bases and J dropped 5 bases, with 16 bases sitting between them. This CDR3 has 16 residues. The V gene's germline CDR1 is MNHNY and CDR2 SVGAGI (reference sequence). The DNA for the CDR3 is TGTGCCAGCAGTTACTCAAGGACAAGGCAGGGGGAGACCCAGTACTTC. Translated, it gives CASSYSRTRQGETQYF.

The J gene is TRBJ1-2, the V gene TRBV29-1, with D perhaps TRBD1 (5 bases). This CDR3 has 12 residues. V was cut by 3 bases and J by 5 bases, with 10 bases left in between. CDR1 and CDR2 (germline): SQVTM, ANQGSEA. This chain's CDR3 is CSVENRRYGYTF. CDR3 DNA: TGCAGCGTTGAGAACAGGAGATATGGCTACACCTTC.

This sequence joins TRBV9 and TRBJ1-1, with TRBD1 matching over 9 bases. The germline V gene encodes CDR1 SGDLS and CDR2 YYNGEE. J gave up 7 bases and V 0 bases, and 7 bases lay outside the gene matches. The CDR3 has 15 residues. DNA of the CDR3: TGTGCCAGCAGCGTAGTGGGACAGGGAGGAGGTGAAGCTTTCTTT. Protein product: CASSVVGQGGGEAFF.

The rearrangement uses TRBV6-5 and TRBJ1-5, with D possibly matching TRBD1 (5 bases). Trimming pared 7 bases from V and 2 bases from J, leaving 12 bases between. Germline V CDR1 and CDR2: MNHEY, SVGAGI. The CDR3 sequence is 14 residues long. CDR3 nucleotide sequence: TGTGCCAGCAACTGGGGAGGGGGCAATCAGCCCCAGCATTTT. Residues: CASNWGGGNQPQHF.

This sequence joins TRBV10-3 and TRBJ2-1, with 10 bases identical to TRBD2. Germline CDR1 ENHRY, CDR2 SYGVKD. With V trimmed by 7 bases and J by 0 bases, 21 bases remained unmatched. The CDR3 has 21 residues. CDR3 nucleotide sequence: TGTGCCATCAAAGGGGGGAGGATAGCGGGAGGATTGTGGACCTCCTACAATGAGCAGTTCTTC. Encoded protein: CAIKGGRIAGGLWTSYNEQFF.

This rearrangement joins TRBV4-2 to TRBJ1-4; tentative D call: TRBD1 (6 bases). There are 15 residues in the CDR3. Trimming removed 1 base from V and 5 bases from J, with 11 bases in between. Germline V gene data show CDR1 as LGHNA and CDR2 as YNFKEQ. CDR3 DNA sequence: TGTGCCAGCAGCCAAGGACAGGAGCTAAATGAAAAACTGTTTTTT. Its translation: CASSQGQELNEKLFF.

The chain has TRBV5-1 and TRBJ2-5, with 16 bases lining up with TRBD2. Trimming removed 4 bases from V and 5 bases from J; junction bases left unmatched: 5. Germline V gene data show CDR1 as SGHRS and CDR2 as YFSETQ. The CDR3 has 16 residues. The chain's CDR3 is CASSAGLAGGPETQYF. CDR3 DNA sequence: TGCGCCAGCAGCGCGGGACTAGCGGGAGGGCCGGAGACCCAGTACTTC.

Here the CDR3 reads CASSYSFSGNTIYF. CDR3 sequence (DNA): TGTGCCAGCAGTTACTCGTTCTCTGGAAACACCATATATTTT. This sequence joins TRBV6-5 and TRBJ1-3; D is undetermined. The CDR3 is made up of 14 amino acids. Trimming shortened V by 0 bases and J by 0 bases, and 3 bases separated the two germline ends. The germline CDR1 and CDR2 sequences are MNHEY and SVGAGI.

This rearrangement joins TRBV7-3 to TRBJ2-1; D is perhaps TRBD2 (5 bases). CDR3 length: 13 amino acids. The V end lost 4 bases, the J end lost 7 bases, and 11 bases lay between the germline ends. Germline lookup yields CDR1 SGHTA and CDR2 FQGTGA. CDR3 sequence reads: CASSSGLINEQFF. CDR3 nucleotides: TGTGCCAGCAGCTCCGGACTGATAAATGAGCAGTTCTTC.

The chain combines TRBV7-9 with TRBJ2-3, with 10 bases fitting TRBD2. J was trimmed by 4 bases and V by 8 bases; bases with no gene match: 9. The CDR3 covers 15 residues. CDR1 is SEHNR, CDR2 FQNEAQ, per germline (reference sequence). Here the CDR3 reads CASREAGGPADTQYF. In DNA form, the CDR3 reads TGTGCCAGCCGGGAAGCGGGAGGGCCCGCAGATACGCAGTATTTT.

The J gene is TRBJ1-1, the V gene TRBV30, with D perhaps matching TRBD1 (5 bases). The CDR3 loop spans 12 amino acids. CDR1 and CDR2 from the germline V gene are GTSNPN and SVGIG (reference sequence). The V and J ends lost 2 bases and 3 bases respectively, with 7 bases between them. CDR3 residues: CAWSWGYTEAFF. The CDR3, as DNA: TGTGCCTGGAGTTGGGGCTACACTGAAGCTTTCTTT.

The CDR3 sequence is CAWSGRGGYEQYF. The CDR3 bases are TGTGCCTGGAGTGGCAGGGGGGGCTACGAGCAGTACTTC. The rearrangement links TRBV30 to TRBJ2-7; possibly TRBD1 or TRBD2 for D (7 bases each). The CDR3 length is 13 residues. Trimming removed 1 base at V and 3 bases at J, with 10 bases between. Germline values: CDR1 GTSNPN, CDR2 SVGIG (reference sequence).

CDR3 sequence (DNA): TGTGCCAGCAGCCCCGGTGGGGTTTGGGAGCAGTACTTC. Its translation is CASSPGGVWEQYF. The genes are TRBV7-3 and TRBJ2-7; D gene uncertain. The V gene lost 5 bases and the J gene lost 7 bases, with 15 bases spanning the gap. The CDR3 contains 13 residues. Germline V lookup: CDR1 SGHTA, CDR2 FQGTGA.

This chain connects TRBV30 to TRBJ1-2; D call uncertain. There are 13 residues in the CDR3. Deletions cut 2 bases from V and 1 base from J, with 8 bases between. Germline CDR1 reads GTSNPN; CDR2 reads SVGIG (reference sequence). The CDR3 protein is CAWSPRFNYGYTF. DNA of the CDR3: TGTGCCTGGAGTCCCAGATTTAACTATGGCTACACCTTC.

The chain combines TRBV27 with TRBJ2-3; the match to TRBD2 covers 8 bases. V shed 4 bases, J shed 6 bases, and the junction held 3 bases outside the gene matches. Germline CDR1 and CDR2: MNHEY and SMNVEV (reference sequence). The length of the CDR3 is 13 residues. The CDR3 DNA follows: TGTGCCAGCAGTTGGAGCGGGAGCGATACGCAGTATTTT. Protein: CASSWSGSDTQYF.

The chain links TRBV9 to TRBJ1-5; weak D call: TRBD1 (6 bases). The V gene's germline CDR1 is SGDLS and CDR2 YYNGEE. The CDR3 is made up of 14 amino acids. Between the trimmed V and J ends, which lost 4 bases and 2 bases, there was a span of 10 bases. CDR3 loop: CASSPRGGNQPQHF. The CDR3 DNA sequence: TGTGCCAGCAGCCCGAGGGGGGGCAATCAGCCCCAGCATTTT.

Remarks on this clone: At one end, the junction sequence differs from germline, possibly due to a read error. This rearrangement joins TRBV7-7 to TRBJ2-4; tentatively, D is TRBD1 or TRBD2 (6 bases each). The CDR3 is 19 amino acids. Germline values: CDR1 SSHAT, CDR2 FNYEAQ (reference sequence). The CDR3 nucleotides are TGTGCTAGCAGCTTACTTTTGCGGGACACCCAAACTATTAAAAACATTCAGTACTTC. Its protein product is CASSLLLRDTQTIKNIQYF.

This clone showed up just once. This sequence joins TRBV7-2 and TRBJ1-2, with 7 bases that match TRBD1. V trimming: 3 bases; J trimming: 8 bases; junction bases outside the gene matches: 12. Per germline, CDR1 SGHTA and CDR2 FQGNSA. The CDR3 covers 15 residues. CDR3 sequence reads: CASSLIEYRGGGYTF. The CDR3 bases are TGTGCCAGCAGCTTGATAGAGTACAGGGGCGGCGGCTACACCTTC.

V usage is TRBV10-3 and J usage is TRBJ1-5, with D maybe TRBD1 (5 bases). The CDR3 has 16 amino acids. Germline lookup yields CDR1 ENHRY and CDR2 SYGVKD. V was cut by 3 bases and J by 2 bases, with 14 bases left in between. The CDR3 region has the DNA TGTGCCATCAGTGAAAGACGGCGGGGGGGCAATCAGCCCCAGCATTTT. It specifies CAISERRRGGNQPQHF.

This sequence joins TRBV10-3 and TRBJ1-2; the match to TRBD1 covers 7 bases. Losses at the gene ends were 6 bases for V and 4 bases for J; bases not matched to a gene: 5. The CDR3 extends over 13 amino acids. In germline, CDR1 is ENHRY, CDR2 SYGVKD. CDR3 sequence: CAISTGQRYGYTF. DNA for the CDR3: TGTGCCATCAGCACGGGACAGCGCTATGGCTACACCTTC.

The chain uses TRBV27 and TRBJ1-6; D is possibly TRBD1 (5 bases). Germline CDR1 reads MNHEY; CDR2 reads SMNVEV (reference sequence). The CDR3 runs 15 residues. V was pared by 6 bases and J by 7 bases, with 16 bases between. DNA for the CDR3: TGTGCCAGCAGCTCCAGTTGGGGCGCGAATTCACCCCTCCACTTT. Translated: CASSSSWGANSPLHF.

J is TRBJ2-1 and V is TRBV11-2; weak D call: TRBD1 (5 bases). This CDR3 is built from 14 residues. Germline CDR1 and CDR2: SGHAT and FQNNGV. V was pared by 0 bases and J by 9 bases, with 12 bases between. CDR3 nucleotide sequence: TGTGCCAGCAGCTTAGAAGACAGTTTAGGTGAGCAGTTCTTC. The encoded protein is CASSLEDSLGEQFF.

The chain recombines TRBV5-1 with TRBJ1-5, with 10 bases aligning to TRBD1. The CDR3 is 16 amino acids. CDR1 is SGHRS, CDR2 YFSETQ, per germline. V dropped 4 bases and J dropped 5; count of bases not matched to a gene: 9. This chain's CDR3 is CASSPGTGDSHQPQHF. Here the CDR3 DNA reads TGCGCCAGCAGCCCGGGGACAGGGGATTCACATCAGCCCCAGCATTTT.

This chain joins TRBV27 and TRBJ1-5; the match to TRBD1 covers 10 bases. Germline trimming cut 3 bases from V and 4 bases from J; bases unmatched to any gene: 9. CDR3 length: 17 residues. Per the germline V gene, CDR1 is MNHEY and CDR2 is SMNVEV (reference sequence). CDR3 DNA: TGTGCCAGCAGTTTCGACAGGGGGCAAGTTGTTAATCAGCCCCAGCATTTT. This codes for CASSFDRGQVVNQPQHF.

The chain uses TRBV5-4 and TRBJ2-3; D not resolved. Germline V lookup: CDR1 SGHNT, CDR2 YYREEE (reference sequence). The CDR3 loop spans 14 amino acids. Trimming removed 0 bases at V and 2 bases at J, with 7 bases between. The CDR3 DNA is TGTGCCAGCAGCTTGGAGAGGACCACAGATACGCAGTATTTT. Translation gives CASSLERTTDTQYF.